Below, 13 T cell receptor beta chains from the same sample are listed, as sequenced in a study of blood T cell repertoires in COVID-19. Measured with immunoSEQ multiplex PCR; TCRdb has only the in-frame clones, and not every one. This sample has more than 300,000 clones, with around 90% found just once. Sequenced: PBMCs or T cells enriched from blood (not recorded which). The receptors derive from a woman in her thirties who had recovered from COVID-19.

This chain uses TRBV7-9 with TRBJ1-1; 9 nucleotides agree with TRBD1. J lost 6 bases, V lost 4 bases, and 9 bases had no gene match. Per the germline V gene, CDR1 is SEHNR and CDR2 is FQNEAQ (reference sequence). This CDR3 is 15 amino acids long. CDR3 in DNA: TGTGCCAGCAGCTCGGGACAGGGTAGGGGCCCTGAAGCTTTCTTT. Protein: CASSSGQGRGPEAFF.

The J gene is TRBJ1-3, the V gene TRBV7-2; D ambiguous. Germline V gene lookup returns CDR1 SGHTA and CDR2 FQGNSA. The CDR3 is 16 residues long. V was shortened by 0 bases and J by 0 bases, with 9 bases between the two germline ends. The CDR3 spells CASSLARRLSGNTIYF. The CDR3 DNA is TGTGCCAGCAGCTTAGCGCGGCGTCTCTCTGGAAACACCATATATTTT.

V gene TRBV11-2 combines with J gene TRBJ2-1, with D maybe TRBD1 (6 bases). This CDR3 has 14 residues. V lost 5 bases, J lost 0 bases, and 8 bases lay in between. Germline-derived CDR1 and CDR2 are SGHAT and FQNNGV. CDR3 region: CASSPQGSYNEQFF. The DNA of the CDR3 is TGTGCCAGCAGCCCACAGGGCTCCTACAATGAGCAGTTCTTC.

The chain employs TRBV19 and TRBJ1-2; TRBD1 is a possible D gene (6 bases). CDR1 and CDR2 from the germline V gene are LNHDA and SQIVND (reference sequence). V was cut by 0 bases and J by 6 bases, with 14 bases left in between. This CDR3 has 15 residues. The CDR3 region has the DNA TGTGCCAGTAGTATAGAGCGGACAGCTTGGGATGGCTACACCTTC. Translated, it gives CASSIERTAWDGYTF.

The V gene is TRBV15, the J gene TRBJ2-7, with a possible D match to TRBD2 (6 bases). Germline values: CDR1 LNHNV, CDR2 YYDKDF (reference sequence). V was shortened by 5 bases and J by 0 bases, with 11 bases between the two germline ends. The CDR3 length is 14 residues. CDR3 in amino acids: CATSPEGTSYEQYF. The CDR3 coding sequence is TGTGCCACCAGCCCGGAGGGGACCTCCTACGAGCAGTACTTC.

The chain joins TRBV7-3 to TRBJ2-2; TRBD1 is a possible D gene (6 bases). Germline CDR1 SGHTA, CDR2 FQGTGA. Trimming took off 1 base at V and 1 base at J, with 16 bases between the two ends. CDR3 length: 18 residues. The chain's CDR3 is CASSLKSAGALNTGELFF. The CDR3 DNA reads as TGTGCCAGCAGCTTAAAATCGGCAGGGGCCTTGAACACCGGGGAGCTGTTTTTT.

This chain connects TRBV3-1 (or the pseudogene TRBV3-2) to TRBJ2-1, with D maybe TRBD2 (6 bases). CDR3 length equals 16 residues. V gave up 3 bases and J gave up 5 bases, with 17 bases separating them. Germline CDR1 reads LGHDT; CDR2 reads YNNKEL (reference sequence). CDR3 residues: CASSHPLGLANNEQFF. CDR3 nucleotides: TGTGCCAGCAGCCATCCCCTGGGACTCGCTAACAATGAGCAGTTCTTC.

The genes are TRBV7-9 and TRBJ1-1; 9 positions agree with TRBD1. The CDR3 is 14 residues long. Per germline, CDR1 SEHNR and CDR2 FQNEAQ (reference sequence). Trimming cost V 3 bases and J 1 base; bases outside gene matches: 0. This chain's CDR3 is CASSLTGGNTEAFF. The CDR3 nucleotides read TGTGCCAGCAGCTTGACAGGGGGGAACACTGAAGCTTTCTTT.

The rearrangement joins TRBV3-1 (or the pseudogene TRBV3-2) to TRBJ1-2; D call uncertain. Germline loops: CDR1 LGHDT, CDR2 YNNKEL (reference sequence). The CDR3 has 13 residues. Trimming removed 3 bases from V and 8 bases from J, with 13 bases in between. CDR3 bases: TGTGCCAGCAGCCATGGCAACACTAGGGGCTACACCTTC. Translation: CASSHGNTRGYTF.

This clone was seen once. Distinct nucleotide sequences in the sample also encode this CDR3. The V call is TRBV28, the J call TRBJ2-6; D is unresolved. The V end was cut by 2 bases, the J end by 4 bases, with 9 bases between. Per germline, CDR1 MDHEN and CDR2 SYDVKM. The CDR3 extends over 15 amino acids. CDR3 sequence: CASSLGGAGANVLTF. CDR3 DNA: TGTGCCAGCAGTTTAGGCGGAGCCGGGGCCAACGTCCTGACTTTC.

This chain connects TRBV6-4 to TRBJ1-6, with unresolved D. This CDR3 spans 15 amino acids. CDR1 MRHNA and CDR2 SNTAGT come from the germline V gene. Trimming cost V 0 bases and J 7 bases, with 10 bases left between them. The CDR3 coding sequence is TGTGCCAGCAGTGACTCCTGGGGAGGGAATTCACCCCTCCACTTT. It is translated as CASSDSWGGNSPLHF.

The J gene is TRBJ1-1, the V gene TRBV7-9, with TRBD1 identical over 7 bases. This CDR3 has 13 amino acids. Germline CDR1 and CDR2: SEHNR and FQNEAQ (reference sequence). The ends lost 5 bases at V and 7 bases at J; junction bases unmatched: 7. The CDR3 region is CASSAGQLGEAFF. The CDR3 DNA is TGTGCCAGCAGCGCGGGACAGTTGGGTGAAGCTTTCTTT. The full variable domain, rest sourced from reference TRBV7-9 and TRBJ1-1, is DTGVSQNPRHKITKRGQNVTFRCDPISEHNRLYWYRQTLGQGPEFLTYFQNEAQLEKSRLLSDRFSAERPKGSFSTLEIQRTEQGDSAMYLCASSAGQLGEAFFGQGTRLTVV.

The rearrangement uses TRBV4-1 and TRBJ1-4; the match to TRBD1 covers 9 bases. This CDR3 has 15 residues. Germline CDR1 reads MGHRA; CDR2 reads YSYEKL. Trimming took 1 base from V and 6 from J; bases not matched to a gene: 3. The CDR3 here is CASSQVWTGDEKLFF. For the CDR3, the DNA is TGCGCCAGCAGCCAAGTCTGGACAGGGGATGAAAAACTGTTTTTT.